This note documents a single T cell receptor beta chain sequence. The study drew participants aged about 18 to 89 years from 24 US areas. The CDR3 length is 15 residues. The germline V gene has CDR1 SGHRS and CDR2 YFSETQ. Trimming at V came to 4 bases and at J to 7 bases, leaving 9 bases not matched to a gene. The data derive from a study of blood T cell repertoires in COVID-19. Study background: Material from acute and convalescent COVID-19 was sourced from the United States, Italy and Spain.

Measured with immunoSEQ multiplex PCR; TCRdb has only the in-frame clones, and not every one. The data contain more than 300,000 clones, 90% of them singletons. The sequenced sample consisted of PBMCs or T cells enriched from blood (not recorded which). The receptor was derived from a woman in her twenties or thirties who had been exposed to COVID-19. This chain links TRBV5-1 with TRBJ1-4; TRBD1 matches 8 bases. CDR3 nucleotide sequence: TGCGCCAGCAGCCCGGGAGGCAGGGGGCCTGAAAAACTGTTTTTT. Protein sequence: CASSPGGRGPEKLFF. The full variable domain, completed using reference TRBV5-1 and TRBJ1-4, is KAGVTQTPRYLIKTRGQQVTLSCSPISGHRSVSWYQQTPGQGLQFLFEYFSETQRNKGNFPGRFSGRQFSNSRSEMNVSTLELGDSALYLCASSPGGRGPEKLFFGSGTQLSVL.